Listed here are 30 T cell receptor beta chains from one sample, sequenced in a study of response to subunit inactivated influenza vaccine. TCRdb itself ran the RT-PCR reads through MiXCR, one entry per CDR3 protein. The sample has about half a million distinct CDR3 sequences, less than 10% seen once. Here the sequenced sample was PBMCs from blood, taken about 23 months after vaccination. The origin of the receptors is a man aged 45 to 70 who received an inactivated influenza vaccine.

CDR3 DNA sequence: TGCGCCAGCAGCTCGAAAAATTTAGAGACCCAGTACTTC. It is translated as CASSSKNLETQYF. The rearrangement joins TRBV5-1 to TRBJ2-5; no reliable D call. The V end was cut by 3 bases, the J end by 4 bases, with 10 bases between. The germline V gene encodes CDR1 SGHRS and CDR2 YFSETQ. This CDR3 contains 13 residues.

There are a few counts of this clonotype. DNA of the CDR3: TGTGCCAGCAGCTTAGTGGGCCGGGAAGAGACCCAGTACTTC. Translated, it gives CASSLVGREETQYF. J is TRBJ2-5 and V is TRBV7-2; no clear D gene. Looked up from germline, CDR1 is SGHTA and CDR2 is FQGNSA. V was pared by 1 base and J by 3 bases, with 9 bases between. The CDR3 runs to 14 residues.

V is TRBV7-9 and J is TRBJ2-5, with 10 bases aligning to TRBD1. The length of the CDR3 is 14 residues. Germline trimming cut 5 bases from V and 9 bases from J; bases unmatched to any gene: 9. CDR1 SEHNR and CDR2 FQNEAQ come from the germline V gene (reference sequence). The CDR3 coding sequence is TGTGCCAGCAGCCCCGGGACAGGGGCGGAGTCCCAGTACTTC. This gives the protein CASSPGTGAESQYF. Using reference TRBV7-9 and TRBJ2-5 for the parts outside the CDR3, the full variable domain is DTGVSQNPRHKITKRGQNVTFRCDPISEHNRLYWYRQTLGQGPEFLTYFQNEAQLEKSRLLSDRFSAERPKGSFSTLEIQRTEQGDSAMYLCASSPGTGAESQYFGPGTRLLVL.

The V gene is TRBV7-9, the J gene TRBJ2-3; no firm D call. There are 15 residues in the CDR3. Germline loops: CDR1 SEHNR, CDR2 FQNEAQ (reference sequence). Trimming cost V 0 bases and J 6 bases, with 13 bases left between them. CDR3 sequence (DNA): TGTGCCAGCAGCTTAGCTTTGGCGGTTCATGATACGCAGTATTTT. Amino acid sequence: CASSLALAVHDTQYF.

V gene TRBV6-5 combines with J gene TRBJ1-4, with D maybe TRBD1 (6 bases). V gave up 0 bases and J gave up 8 bases, with 16 bases separating them. Per the germline V gene, CDR1 is MNHEY and CDR2 is SVGAGI. This CDR3 comprises 16 residues. CDR3 in amino acids: CASSYSLQGLAEKLFF. The CDR3 DNA reads TGTGCCAGCAGTTACTCGTTACAGGGCTTAGCCGAAAAACTGTTTTTT.

This clonotype was picked up a small number of times. This chain uses TRBV5-4 with TRBJ2-7, with 9 bases aligning to TRBD2. This CDR3 spans 15 amino acids. The V segment lost 0 bases and the J segment 3 bases; nucleotides outside the gene matches: 4. Germline CDR1 reads SGHNT; CDR2 reads YYREEE (reference sequence). The CDR3: CASSLGLADYYEQYF. As DNA, the CDR3 is TGTGCCAGCAGCTTGGGACTAGCGGATTACTACGAGCAGTACTTC.

A few counts support this clonotype. The chain recombines TRBV27 with TRBJ2-3; TRBD1 matches at 9 bases. Germline CDR1 and CDR2: MNHEY and SMNVEV (reference sequence). The CDR3 sequence is 17 residues long. With V trimmed by 1 base and J by 6 bases, 11 bases remained unmatched. The CDR3 sequence: CASSLWPSGTGTDTQYF. The CDR3 DNA is TGTGCCAGCAGTTTATGGCCATCCGGGACAGGGACGGATACGCAGTATTTT.

This clonotype was recorded at least ten times. The chain uses TRBV6-5 and TRBJ1-6, with D uncertain. The V end was cut by 0 bases, the J end by 4 bases, with 4 bases between. Germline CDR1 is MNHEY and CDR2 is SVGAGI. The CDR3 loop spans 14 amino acids. The chain's CDR3 is CASSYSGYNSPLHF. In nucleotides, the CDR3 is TGTGCCAGCAGTTACTCAGGGTATAATTCACCCCTCCACTTT.

The table lists this clonotype with a few counts. The genes are TRBV7-2 and TRBJ2-5; 8 nucleotides line up with TRBD1. Trimming took 5 bases from V and 5 from J; bases not matched to a gene: 10. This CDR3 has 15 amino acids. Germline values: CDR1 SGHTA, CDR2 FQGNSA. CDR3 region: CASSIRQGAWETQYF. DNA of the CDR3: TGTGCCAGCAGCATAAGGCAGGGGGCATGGGAGACCCAGTACTTC.

The chain joins TRBV11-1 to TRBJ2-3, with 9 nucleotides matching TRBD2. CDR3 length: 17 amino acids. The J segment lost 0 bases and the V segment lost 5 bases, leaving 9 bases of the junction unmatched. The germline V gene has CDR1 SGHAT and CDR2 FQDESV (reference sequence). The CDR3 DNA follows: TGTGCCAGCAGCAGAAGGACTAGCGTGTATAGCACAGATACGCAGTATTTT. It specifies CASSRRTSVYSTDTQYF.

This clonotype was recorded many times. The gene calls are TRBV9 and TRBJ2-1; D call uncertain. The ends were cut back, 3 bases at V and 0 bases at J, with 7 bases in the middle. Germline V gene lookup returns CDR1 SGDLS and CDR2 YYNGEE. This CDR3 comprises 14 residues. CDR3 sequence: CASSDYNSYNEQFF. The DNA for the CDR3 is TGTGCCAGCAGCGACTATAACTCCTACAATGAGCAGTTCTTC.

The chain carries TRBV20-1 and TRBJ2-5, with 9 bases fitting TRBD1. The CDR3 extends over 14 amino acids. V shed 5 bases and J 5 bases; nucleotides not matched to a gene: 9. Germline-derived CDR1 and CDR2 are DFQATT and SNEGSKA (reference sequence). The DNA of the CDR3 is TGCAGTGCTGGATCGGACAGGGGAGGGGAGACCCAGTACTTC. As protein: CSAGSDRGGETQYF.

This clonotype was seen repeatedly, ten times or more. As DNA, the CDR3 is TGTGCCACCAGTGCCGAACAGTTTAACTATGGCTACACCTTC. Encoded protein: CATSAEQFNYGYTF. The chain couples TRBV24-1 to TRBJ1-2; D remains unclear. V was cut by 5 bases and J by 1 base, with 10 bases left in between. This CDR3 is built from 14 residues. Germline-derived CDR1 and CDR2 are KGHDR and SFDVKD.

This clonotype has ten or more counts. The chain combines TRBV4-2 with TRBJ1-6; TRBD1 aligns across 9 bases. The length of the CDR3 is 17 residues. V lost 4 bases to trimming and J lost 4 bases; unmatched junction nucleotides: 8. Germline V gives CDR1 LGHNA, CDR2 YNFKEQ. As DNA, the CDR3 is TGTGCCAGCAGCCGAATTTTGGACAGGGGATATAATTCACCCCTCCACTTT. Residues: CASSRILDRGYNSPLHF.

A few counts support this clonotype. V gene TRBV6-2 or TRBV6-3 combines with J gene TRBJ2-3; 7 bases line up with TRBD2. J was trimmed by 2 bases and V by 6 bases; bases with no gene match: 5. CDR1 and CDR2 (germline): MNHEY, SVGEGT. CDR3 length equals 14 residues. The DNA of the CDR3 is TGTGCCAGCAGATCGGGGGGTACCACAGATACGCAGTATTTT. Its protein product is CASRSGGTTDTQYF.

This clonotype has a count of ten or more. The CDR3, as DNA: TGTGCCAGCAGCTTAGCGGGGGGACCTAAACTTTCGAACACTGAAGCTTTCTTT. Protein product: CASSLAGGPKLSNTEAFF. The V call is TRBV7-2, the J call TRBJ1-1, with a possible D match to TRBD1 (5 bases). The V gene lost 0 bases and the J gene lost 1 base, with 18 bases spanning the gap. This CDR3 is built from 18 residues. Germline V gives CDR1 SGHTA, CDR2 FQGNSA.

The DNA for the CDR3 is TGTGCCAGCGGGGGTGGGCTTATGGGCACCGGGGAGCTGTTTTTT. Protein sequence: CASGGGLMGTGELFF. The V and J genes are TRBV27 and TRBJ2-2, with D possibly called TRBD1 or TRBD2 (5 bases each). V lost 8 bases, J lost 4 bases, and 17 bases lay in between. Germline CDR1 is MNHEY and CDR2 is SMNVEV (reference sequence). The CDR3 spans 15 residues.

This clonotype was found a few times. The chain joins TRBV5-1 to TRBJ1-1; 7 bases line up with TRBD1. The CDR3 is 15 residues long. The trim removed 5 bases at V and 0 bases at J, leaving 7 bases unmatched. Looked up from germline, CDR1 is SGHRS and CDR2 is YFSETQ. The CDR3 loop is CASSTGDLMNTEAFF. The CDR3 DNA reads TGCGCCAGCAGTACAGGGGACTTGATGAACACTGAAGCTTTCTTT.

This clonotype has ten or more counts. In DNA, the CDR3 is TGCAGTGCTAGAGGGCCTCTGGGACTAGCGGGACCCGGGGAGCTGTTTTTT. Amino acids: CSARGPLGLAGPGELFF. This chain links TRBV20-1 with TRBJ2-2; 13 bases are a match to TRBD2. J gave up 6 bases and V 1 base, and 8 bases lay outside the gene matches. The CDR3 contains 17 residues. Germline CDR1 DFQATT, CDR2 SNEGSKA (reference sequence).

This clonotype was seen a few times. The chain has TRBV10-3 and TRBJ2-7; D is perhaps TRBD1 (6 bases). V gave up 8 bases and J gave up 1 base, with 12 bases separating them. Germline V lookup: CDR1 ENHRY, CDR2 SYGVKD. The CDR3 is made up of 13 amino acids. The CDR3 DNA sequence: TGTGCCATCTCCGGGACAAATTCCTACGAGCAGTACTTC. It yields the protein CAISGTNSYEQYF.

Many counts were recorded for this clonotype. This chain uses TRBV12-3 or TRBV12-4 with TRBJ1-6; no reliable D call. V lost 4 bases to trimming and J lost 2 bases, with 15 bases between them. This CDR3 spans 17 amino acids. The chain's CDR3 is CASSYGSGNTYNSPLHF. The CDR3 DNA sequence: TGTGCCAGCAGTTATGGGTCGGGGAACACCTATAATTCACCCCTCCACTTT.

This chain uses TRBV20-1 with TRBJ2-7; 14 bases fit TRBD2. V shed 0 bases and J 3 bases; nucleotides not matched to a gene: 13. Germline V gene data show CDR1 as DFQATT and CDR2 as SNEGSKA (reference sequence). The CDR3 has 19 residues. The CDR3 DNA reads as TGCAGTGCTAGAGACACCCCCGGGACTAGCGGGAGTTCGTTCTACGAGCAGTACTTC. Its translation is CSARDTPGTSGSSFYEQYF.

V is TRBV10-3 and J is TRBJ2-7; 8 bases agree with TRBD2. Trimming at V came to 5 bases and at J to 6 bases, leaving 12 bases not matched to a gene. CDR1 is ENHRY and CDR2 is SYGVKD in the germline V gene. CDR3 size: 15 residues. The CDR3: CAISPRGAGESEQYF. CDR3 bases: TGTGCCATCAGTCCCCGGGGAGCGGGAGAGAGCGAGCAGTACTTC.

The V call is TRBV7-9, the J call TRBJ2-1; D is ambiguous. From germline, CDR1 is SEHNR and CDR2 FQNEAQ (reference sequence). The CDR3 contains 15 residues. Trimming pared 5 bases from V and 9 bases from J, leaving 20 bases between. In DNA form, the CDR3 reads TGTGCCAGCAGCCAGACCACTCATACAGCGATTGAGCAGTTCTTC. Translating it yields CASSQTTHTAIEQFF.

This clonotype has just a few counts. The rearrangement uses TRBV4-2 and TRBJ2-1; no clear D. CDR1 is LGHNA, CDR2 YNFKEQ, per germline. The CDR3 totals 15 residues. V lost 0 bases, J lost 9 bases, and 15 bases lay in between. This chain's CDR3 is CASSQDSVASGEQFF. The CDR3 DNA reads as TGTGCCAGCAGCCAAGATTCCGTGGCTTCTGGTGAGCAGTTCTTC.

This clonotype was picked up many times. J is TRBJ1-5 and V is TRBV20-1, with TRBD1 matching 12 bases. Germline lookup yields CDR1 DFQATT and CDR2 SNEGSKA (reference sequence). The CDR3 covers 15 residues. The ends lost 3 bases at V and 7 bases at J; junction bases unmatched: 7. Here the CDR3 reads CSASDRDRGRQPQHF. The DNA of the CDR3 is TGCAGTGCTAGCGATAGGGACAGGGGGCGCCAGCCCCAGCATTTT.

CDR3 region: CASNGVGWGYTF. CDR3 nucleotide sequence: TGTGCCAGCAACGGGGTGGGTTGGGGCTACACCTTC. This chain links TRBV12-3 or TRBV12-4 with TRBJ1-2; D gene uncertain. V lost 7 bases and J 8 bases, leaving 14 bases between the germline ends. This CDR3 contains 12 residues.

The chain carries TRBV6-1 and TRBJ1-2; TRBD1 might be the D (5 bases). The V gene's germline CDR1 is MNHNS and CDR2 SASEGT. With 7 bases removed from V and 5 bases from J, the gap between germline ends came to 17 bases. The CDR3 sequence is 14 residues long. The CDR3 DNA reads as TGTGCCAGCAAACCAAGCGGGGGGAAGTATGGCTACACCTTC. Protein sequence: CASKPSGGKYGYTF.

This clonotype was seen a handful of times. The chain combines TRBV20-1 with TRBJ2-7; D gene uncertain. Per the germline V gene, CDR1 is DFQATT and CDR2 is SNEGSKA (reference sequence). CDR3 length equals 10 residues. The V end lost 5 bases, the J end lost 4 bases, and 6 bases lay between the germline ends. The CDR3 DNA reads as TGCAGTGCTGGCAAGTACGAGCAGTACTTC. Protein: CSAGKYEQYF.

This clonotype has at least ten counts. The V gene is TRBV6-5, the J gene TRBJ2-7, with D perhaps assigned TRBD1 or TRBD2 (6 bases each). The ends were cut back, 2 bases at V and 2 bases at J, with 13 bases in the middle. In germline, CDR1 is MNHEY, CDR2 SVGAGI. The CDR3 consists of 15 residues. The CDR3 loop reads CASSYGGQGTYEQYF. The CDR3, as DNA: TGTGCCAGCAGTTACGGGGGGCAGGGGACCTACGAGCAGTACTTC.